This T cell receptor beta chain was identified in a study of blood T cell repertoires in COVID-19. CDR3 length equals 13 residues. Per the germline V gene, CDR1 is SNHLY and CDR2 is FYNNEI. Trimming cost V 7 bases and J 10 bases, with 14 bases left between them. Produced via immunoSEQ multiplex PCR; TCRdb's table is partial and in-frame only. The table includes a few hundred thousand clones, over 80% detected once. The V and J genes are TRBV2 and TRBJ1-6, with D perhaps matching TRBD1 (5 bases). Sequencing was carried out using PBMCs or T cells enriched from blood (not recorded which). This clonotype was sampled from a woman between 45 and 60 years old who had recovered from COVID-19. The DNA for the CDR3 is TGTGCCAGCATAACAGGTTCCCCCTCACCCCTCCACTTT. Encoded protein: CASITGSPSPLHF.